One TCR beta chain is described in this entry. The CDR3 has 16 amino acids. Germline V gene data show CDR1 as SGHVS and CDR2 as FQNEAQ. Trimming stripped 4 bases from V and 0 bases from J, with 13 bases between. TCRdb's copy holds only in-frame clones and misses some; the assay was immunoSEQ multiplex PCR. The table has about 200,000 clones, approximately 91% seen once. The sample comes from a study of blood T cell repertoires in COVID-19. This TCR derives from a man aged 60-69 years who had recovered from COVID-19. V and J are TRBV7-8 and TRBJ1-5; D perhaps matches TRBD1 (5 bases). The sample consisted of peripheral blood. Written as DNA, the CDR3 is TGTGCCAGCAGCTGGAACACAGGCCTTAGCAATCAGCCCCAGCATTTT. This encodes CASSWNTGLSNQPQHF.